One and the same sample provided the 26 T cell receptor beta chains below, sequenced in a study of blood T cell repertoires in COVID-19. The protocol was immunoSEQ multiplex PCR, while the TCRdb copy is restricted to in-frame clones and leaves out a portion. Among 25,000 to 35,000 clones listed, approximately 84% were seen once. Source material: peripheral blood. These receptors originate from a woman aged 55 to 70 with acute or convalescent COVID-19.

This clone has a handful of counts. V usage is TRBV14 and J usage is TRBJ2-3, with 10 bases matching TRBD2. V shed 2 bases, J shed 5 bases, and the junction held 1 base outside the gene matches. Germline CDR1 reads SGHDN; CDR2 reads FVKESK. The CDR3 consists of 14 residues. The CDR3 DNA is TGTGCCAGCAGCCAACTAGCGGGGGTAGATACGCAGTATTTT. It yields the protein CASSQLAGVDTQYF.

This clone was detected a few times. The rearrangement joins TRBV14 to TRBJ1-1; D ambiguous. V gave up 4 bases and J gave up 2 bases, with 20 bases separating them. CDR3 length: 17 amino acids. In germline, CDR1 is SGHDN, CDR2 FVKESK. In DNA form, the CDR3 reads TGTGCCAGCAGCCCCTTCTACAAGAGGTCGGGTAACACTGAAGCTTTCTTT. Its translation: CASSPFYKRSGNTEAFF.

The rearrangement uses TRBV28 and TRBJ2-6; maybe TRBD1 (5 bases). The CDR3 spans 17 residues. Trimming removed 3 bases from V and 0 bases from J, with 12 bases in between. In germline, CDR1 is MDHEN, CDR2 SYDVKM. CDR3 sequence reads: CASSLGRDSSGANVLTF. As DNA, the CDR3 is TGTGCCAGCAGTTTGGGCAGGGATAGCTCTGGGGCCAACGTCCTGACTTTC.

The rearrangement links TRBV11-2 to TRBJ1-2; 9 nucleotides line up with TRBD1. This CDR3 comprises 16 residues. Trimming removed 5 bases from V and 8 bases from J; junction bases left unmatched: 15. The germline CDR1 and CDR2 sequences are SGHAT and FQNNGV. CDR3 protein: CASSHRTTTGGGGYTF. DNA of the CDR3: TGTGCCAGCAGCCACCGGACCACGACAGGGGGAGGAGGCTACACCTTC. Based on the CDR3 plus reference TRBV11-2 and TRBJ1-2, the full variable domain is EAGVAQSPRYKIIEKRQSVAFWCNPISGHATLYWYQQILGQGPKLLIQFQNNGVVDDSQLPKDRFSAERLKGVDSTLKIQPAKLEDSAVYLCASSHRTTTGGGGYTFGSGTRLTVV.

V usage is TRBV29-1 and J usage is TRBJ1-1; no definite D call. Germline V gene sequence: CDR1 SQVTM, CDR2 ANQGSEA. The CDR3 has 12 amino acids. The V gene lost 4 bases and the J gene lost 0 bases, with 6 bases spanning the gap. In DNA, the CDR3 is TGCAGCGTTGTGCCGGTGAACACTGAAGCTTTCTTT. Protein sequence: CSVVPVNTEAFF.

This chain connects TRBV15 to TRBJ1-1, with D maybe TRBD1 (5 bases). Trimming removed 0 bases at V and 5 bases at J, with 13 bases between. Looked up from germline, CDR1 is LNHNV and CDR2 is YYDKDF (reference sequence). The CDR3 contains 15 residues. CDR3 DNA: TGTGCCACCAGCAGAGATGGGGGGACTAAGACTGAAGCTTTCTTT. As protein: CATSRDGGTKTEAFF.

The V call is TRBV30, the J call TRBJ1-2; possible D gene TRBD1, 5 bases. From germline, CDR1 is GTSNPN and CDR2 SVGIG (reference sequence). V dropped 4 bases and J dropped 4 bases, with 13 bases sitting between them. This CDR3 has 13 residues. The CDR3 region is CAWTGGNGYGYTF. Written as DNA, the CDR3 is TGTGCCTGGACTGGGGGGAACGGCTATGGCTACACCTTC.

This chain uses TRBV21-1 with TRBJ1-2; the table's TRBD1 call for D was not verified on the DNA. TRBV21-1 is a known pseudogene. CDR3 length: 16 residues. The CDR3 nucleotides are TGTGCCAGCAGCAAAGCCAGTAACAGGGGGATCTATGGCTACACCTTC. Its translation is CASSKASNRGIYGYTF.

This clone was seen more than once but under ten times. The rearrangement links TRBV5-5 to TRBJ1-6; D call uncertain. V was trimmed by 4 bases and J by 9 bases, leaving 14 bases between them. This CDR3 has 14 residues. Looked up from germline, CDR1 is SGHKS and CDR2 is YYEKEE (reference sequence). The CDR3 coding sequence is TGTGCCAGCAGCCAAAACTATCTTGTTTCACCCCTCCACTTT. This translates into CASSQNYLVSPLHF.

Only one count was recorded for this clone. Written as DNA, the CDR3 is TGTGCCAGCAGGGGGGGCCGGGGGGCTAATGGCTACACCTTC. Its protein product is CASRGGRGANGYTF. The chain uses TRBV2 and TRBJ1-2; TRBD1 might be the D (6 bases). V gave up 6 bases and J gave up 6 bases, with 17 bases separating them. The germline gives CDR1 SNHLY, CDR2 FYNNEI. The CDR3 contains 14 residues.

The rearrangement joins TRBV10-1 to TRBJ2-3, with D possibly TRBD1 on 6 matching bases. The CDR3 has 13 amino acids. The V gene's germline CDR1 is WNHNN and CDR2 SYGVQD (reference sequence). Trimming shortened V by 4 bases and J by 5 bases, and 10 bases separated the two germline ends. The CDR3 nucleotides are TGCGCCAGCAGTGTGGGGGCGAGAGATACGCAGTATTTT. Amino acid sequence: CASSVGARDTQYF.

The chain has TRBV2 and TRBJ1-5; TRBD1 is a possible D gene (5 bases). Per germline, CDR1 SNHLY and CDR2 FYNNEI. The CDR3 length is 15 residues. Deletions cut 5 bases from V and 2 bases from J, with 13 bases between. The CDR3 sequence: CASSPNSRGNQPQHF. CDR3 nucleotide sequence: TGTGCCAGCAGTCCAAACTCCAGGGGCAATCAGCCCCAGCATTTT.

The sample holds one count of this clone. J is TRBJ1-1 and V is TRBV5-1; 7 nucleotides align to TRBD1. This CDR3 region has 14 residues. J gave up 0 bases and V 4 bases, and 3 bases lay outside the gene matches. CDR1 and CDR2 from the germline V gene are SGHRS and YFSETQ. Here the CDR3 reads CASSRGTVNTEAFF. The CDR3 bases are TGCGCCAGCAGCCGCGGGACAGTGAACACTGAAGCTTTCTTT.

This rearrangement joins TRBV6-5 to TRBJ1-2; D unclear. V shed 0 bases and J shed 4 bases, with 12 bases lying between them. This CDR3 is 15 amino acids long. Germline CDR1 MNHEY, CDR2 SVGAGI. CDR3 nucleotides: TGTGCCAGCAGTTACTCGGTTTACGTGAGCTATGGCTACACCTTC. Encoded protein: CASSYSVYVSYGYTF.

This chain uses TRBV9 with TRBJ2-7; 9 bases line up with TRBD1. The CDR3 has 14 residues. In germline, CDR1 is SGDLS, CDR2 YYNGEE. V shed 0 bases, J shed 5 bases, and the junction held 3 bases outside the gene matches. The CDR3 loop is CASSVADRGHEQYF. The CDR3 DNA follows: TGTGCCAGCAGCGTAGCGGACAGGGGCCACGAGCAGTACTTC. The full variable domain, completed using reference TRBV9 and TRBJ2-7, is DSGVTQTPKHLITATGQRVTLRCSPRSGDLSVYWYQQSLDQGLQFLIQYYNGEERAKGNILERFSAQQFPDLHSELNLSSLELGDSALYFCASSVADRGHEQYFGPGTRLTVT.

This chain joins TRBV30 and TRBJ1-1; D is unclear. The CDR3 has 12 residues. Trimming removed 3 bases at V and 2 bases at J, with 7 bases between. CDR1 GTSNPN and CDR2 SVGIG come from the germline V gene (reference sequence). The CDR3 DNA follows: TGTGCCTGGAGCCTCCGTAACACTGAAGCTTTCTTT. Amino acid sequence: CAWSLRNTEAFF.

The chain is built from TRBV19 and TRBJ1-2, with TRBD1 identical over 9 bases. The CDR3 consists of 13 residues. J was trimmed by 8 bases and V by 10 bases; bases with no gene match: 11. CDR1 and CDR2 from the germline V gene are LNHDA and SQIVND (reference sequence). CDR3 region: CAIRTGAVGGYTF. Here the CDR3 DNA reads TGTGCCATCAGGACAGGGGCCGTGGGAGGCTACACCTTC.

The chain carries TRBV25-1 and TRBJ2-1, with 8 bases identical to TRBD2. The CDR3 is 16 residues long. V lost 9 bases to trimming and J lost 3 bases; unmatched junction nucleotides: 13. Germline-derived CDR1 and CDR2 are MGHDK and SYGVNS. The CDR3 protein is CASAALSGGNYNEQFF. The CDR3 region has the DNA TGTGCCAGTGCAGCCTTAAGCGGGGGTAACTACAATGAGCAGTTCTTC.

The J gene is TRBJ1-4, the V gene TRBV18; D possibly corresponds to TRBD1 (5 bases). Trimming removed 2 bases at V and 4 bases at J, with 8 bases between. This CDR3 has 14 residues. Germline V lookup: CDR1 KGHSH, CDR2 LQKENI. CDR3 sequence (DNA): TGTGCCAGCTCACCAGGGGCCTTTAATGAAAAACTGTTTTTT. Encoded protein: CASSPGAFNEKLFF.

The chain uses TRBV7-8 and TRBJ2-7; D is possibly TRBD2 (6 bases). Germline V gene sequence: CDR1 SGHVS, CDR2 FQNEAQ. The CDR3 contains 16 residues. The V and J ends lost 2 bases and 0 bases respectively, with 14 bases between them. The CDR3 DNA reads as TGTGCCAGCAGCTTACGCAGGACTACGAGCTCCTACGAGCAGTACTTC. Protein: CASSLRRTTSSYEQYF.

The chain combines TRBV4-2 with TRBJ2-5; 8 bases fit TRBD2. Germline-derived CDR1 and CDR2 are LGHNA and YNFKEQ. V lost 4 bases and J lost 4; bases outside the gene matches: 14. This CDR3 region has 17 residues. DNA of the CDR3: TGTGCCAGCAGCCTCCTAGCAGGTGCGGGGGGTGGAGAGACCCAGTACTTC. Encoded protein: CASSLLAGAGGGETQYF.

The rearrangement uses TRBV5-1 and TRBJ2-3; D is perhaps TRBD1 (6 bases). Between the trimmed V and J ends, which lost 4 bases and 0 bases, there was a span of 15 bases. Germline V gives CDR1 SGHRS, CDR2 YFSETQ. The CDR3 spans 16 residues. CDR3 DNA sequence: TGCGCCAGCAGCCCGAATCGACAGGCCAGCACAGATACGCAGTATTTT. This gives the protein CASSPNRQASTDTQYF.

The CDR3 protein is CAWSTQADTQYF. The CDR3 region has the DNA TGTGCCTGGAGTACCCAGGCAGATACGCAGTATTTT. The J gene is TRBJ2-3, the V gene TRBV30; D is uncertain. The CDR3 consists of 12 residues. V was trimmed by 2 bases and J by 4 bases, leaving 7 bases between them. Per germline, CDR1 GTSNPN and CDR2 SVGIG (reference sequence).

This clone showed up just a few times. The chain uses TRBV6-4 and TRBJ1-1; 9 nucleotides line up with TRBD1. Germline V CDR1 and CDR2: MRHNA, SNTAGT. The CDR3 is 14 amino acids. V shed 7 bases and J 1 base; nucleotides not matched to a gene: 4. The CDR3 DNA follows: TGTGCCAGCAAACAGGGGGCAGAGAACACTGAAGCTTTCTTT. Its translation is CASKQGAENTEAFF.

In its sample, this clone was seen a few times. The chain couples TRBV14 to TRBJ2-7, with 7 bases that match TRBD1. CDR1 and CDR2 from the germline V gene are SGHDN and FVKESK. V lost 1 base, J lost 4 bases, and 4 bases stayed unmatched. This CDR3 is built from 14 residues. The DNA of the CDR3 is TGTGCCAGCAGCCAAGGGCTACAGGGGTACGAGCAGTACTTC. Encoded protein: CASSQGLQGYEQYF.

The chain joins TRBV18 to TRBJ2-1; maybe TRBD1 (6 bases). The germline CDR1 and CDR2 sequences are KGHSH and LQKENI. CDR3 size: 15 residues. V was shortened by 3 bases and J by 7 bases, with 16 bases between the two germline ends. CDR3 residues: CASSPKWDTLNEQFF. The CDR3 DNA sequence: TGTGCCAGCTCACCGAAATGGGACACCCTGAATGAGCAGTTCTTC.